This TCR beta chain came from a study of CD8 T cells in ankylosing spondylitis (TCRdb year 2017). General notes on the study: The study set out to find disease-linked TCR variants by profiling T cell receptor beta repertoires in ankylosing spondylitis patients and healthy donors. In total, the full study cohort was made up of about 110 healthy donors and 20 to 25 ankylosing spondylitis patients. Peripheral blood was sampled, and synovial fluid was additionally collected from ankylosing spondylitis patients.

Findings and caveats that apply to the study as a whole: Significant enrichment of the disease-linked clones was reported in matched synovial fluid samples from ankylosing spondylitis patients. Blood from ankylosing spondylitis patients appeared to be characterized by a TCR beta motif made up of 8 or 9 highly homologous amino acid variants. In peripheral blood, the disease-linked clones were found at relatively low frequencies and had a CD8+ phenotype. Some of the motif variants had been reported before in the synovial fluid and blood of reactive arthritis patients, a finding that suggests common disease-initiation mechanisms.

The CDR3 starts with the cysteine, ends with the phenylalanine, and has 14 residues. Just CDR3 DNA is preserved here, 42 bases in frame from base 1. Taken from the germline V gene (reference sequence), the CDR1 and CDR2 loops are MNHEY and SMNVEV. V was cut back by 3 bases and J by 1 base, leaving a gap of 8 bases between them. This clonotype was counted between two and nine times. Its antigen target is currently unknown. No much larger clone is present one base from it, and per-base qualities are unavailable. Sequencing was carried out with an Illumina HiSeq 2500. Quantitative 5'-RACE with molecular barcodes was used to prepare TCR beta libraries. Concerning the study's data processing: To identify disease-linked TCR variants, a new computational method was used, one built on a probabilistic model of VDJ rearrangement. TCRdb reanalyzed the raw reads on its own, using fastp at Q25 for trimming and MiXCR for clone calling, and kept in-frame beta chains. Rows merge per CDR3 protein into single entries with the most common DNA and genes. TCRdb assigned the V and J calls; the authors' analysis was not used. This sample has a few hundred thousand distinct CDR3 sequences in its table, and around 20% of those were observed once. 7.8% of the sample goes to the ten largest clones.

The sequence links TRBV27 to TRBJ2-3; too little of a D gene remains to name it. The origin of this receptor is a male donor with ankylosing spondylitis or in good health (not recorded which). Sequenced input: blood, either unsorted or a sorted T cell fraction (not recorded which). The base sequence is TGTGCCAGCAGTTTTTATAGGGGCACAGATACGCAGTATTTT. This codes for CASSFYRGTDTQYF.